This T cell receptor beta chain originates from a study of T cells after yellow fever vaccination. TCRdb called the 5' RACE reads again in MiXCR, with one record for every CDR3 protein. Found here are fewer than 450,000 distinct CDR3 sequences, about 8.3% of them singletons; the top ten hold around 17%. Looked up from germline, CDR1 is SEHNR and CDR2 is FQNEAQ (reference sequence). The V and J ends lost 8 bases and 4 bases respectively, with 15 bases between them. The CDR3 has 14 residues. This chain connects TRBV7-9 to TRBJ2-1, with D tentatively TRBD1 (5 bases). The sample was PBMCs, taken 45 days after the first yellow fever vaccination. The clonotype comes from a young man who received the YFV17D yellow fever vaccine. The chain's CDR3 is CASQQASQYNEQFF. The CDR3 DNA sequence: TGTGCCAGCCAACAGGCATCCCAATACAATGAGCAGTTCTTC.